Given below is one T cell receptor beta chain in context. This clonotype was seen only a few times. No cognate antigen has been identified for it. Base qualities are not recorded, but no much larger clone differs from it by a single base. CDR1 and CDR2 are drawn from the germline V gene: KGHSH, LQKENI. The junction shows trimming of 6 bases on V and 4 bases on J, plus 16 bases between the germline ends. Inclusive of the bounding cysteine and phenylalanine, the CDR3 is 15 residues long. The read is trimmed to its CDR3 DNA, 45 bases read in frame from base 1. This sample is part of a study of T-cell reconstitution after alpha-beta-depleted transplantation in children (dated by TCRdb to about 2016). Context from the whole study: Using TCR repertoire profiling, the study followed T-cell immune reconstitution in a quantitative way in children after TCRalphabeta/CD19-depleted allogeneic hematopoietic cell transplantation.

The library was built by means of PCR. The sample was run on an Illumina HiSeq 2500. TCR libraries were prepared with molecular barcoding, using unique molecular identifiers to normalize TCRbeta repertoire quantification. The public reads were reanalyzed by TCRdb: fastp trimming at Q25, MiXCR alignment, in-frame beta chains only. CDR3 protein duplicates are merged, each entry listing the most common genes and DNA. A total of 500,000 to 600,000 distinct CDR3 sequences appear in this sample, around a third of them only once. The biggest ten clones account for around 2.5% of the sample. Sequenced here: PBMCs from the stem cell graft donor, sampled from the stem cell graft. This clonotype originated in a human donor who donated a stem cell graft to a child with aplastic anemia. In this chain, TRBV18 is recombined with TRBJ2-1, with no confident D gene call. The CDR3 protein is CASSVMQSSYNEQFF. At the DNA level, the sequence is TGTGCCAGCTCTGTCATGCAAAGCAGTTACAATGAGCAGTTCTTC.